The 26 T cell receptor beta chains reported below all come from one sample, sequenced in a study of shared clonotypes between healthy human individuals. Libraries were prepared by immunoSEQ multiplex PCR; TCRdb keeps only in-frame clonotypes and omits some of them. The sample has 2 million to 2.5 million clones, about 90% seen once. Sample: naive CD4+ T cells from PBMCs. Sample subset: CD45RA+ positively selected. The receptors here all came from a man aged 18 to 30 in good health. Some clones in this sample may be carry-over from other donors' samples.

CDR3 sequence reads: CASSYTWLTYGYTF. The DNA for the CDR3 is TGTGCCAGCAGCTACACTTGGTTAACCTATGGCTACACCTTC. The chain uses TRBV7-9 and TRBJ1-2; D gene unclear. The V end lost 4 bases, the J end lost 4 bases, and 13 bases lay between the germline ends. The CDR3 loop spans 14 amino acids. Germline V gives CDR1 SEHNR, CDR2 FQNEAQ (reference sequence).

J is TRBJ1-1 and V is TRBV5-1; D unclear. The germline V gene encodes CDR1 SGHRS and CDR2 YFSETQ. This CDR3 has 14 amino acids. V gave up 4 bases and J gave up 1 base, with 11 bases separating them. The CDR3 region is CASSHLSGNTEAFF. The CDR3 DNA reads as TGCGCCAGCAGCCACCTCAGCGGGAACACTGAAGCTTTCTTT.

V usage is TRBV5-1 and J usage is TRBJ2-2, with 7 bases lining up with TRBD1. V lost 0 bases and J lost 2; bases outside the gene matches: 4. The CDR3 runs to 16 residues. The germline V gene has CDR1 SGHRS and CDR2 YFSETQ. DNA for the CDR3: TGCGCCAGCAGCTTGGTAGGGGGCCCAAACACCGGGGAGCTGTTTTTT. It encodes CASSLVGGPNTGELFF. The variable domain in full, completed from reference TRBV5-1 and TRBJ2-2, reads KAGVTQTPRYLIKTRGQQVTLSCSPISGHRSVSWYQQTPGQGLQFLFEYFSETQRNKGNFPGRFSGRQFSNSRSEMNVSTLELGDSALYLCASSLVGGPNTGELFFGEGSRLTVL.

As concerns this clone: The sample carries other DNA sequences with the same CDR3. The chain joins TRBV5-1 to TRBJ2-5; D gene ambiguous. CDR1 and CDR2 (germline): SGHRS, YFSETQ. Trimming shortened V by 3 bases and J by 8 bases, and 8 bases separated the two germline ends. The CDR3 has 11 residues. The CDR3 region is CASSSAETQYF. CDR3 in DNA: TGCGCCAGCAGCTCAGCAGAAACCCAGTACTTC.

The CDR3 DNA reads TGTGCCAGCAGCCCTGACTACCTGACCAATGAGCAGTTCTTC. It specifies CASSPDYLTNEQFF. The gene calls are TRBV7-2 and TRBJ2-1, with D possibly being TRBD2 (5 bases). This CDR3 region has 14 residues. V lost 5 bases and J lost 6, with 14 bases in between. Per the germline V gene, CDR1 is SGHTA and CDR2 is FQGNSA.

V is TRBV7-9 and J is TRBJ2-3; D is unclear. V shed 5 bases and J shed 0 bases, with 9 bases lying between them. The CDR3 has 14 amino acids. Germline V lookup: CDR1 SEHNR, CDR2 FQNEAQ (reference sequence). The DNA for the CDR3 is TGTGCCAGCAGCCGCGACGGTAGCACAGATACGCAGTATTTT. Translation: CASSRDGSTDTQYF. The full variable domain, its missing parts supplied by reference TRBV7-9 and TRBJ2-3, is DTGVSQNPRHKITKRGQNVTFRCDPISEHNRLYWYRQTLGQGPEFLTYFQNEAQLEKSRLLSDRFSAERPKGSFSTLEIQRTEQGDSAMYLCASSRDGSTDTQYFGPGTRLTVL.

Concerning this clone itself: Other DNA sequences in this sample translate to the same CDR3. The chain has TRBV19 and TRBJ1-5, with D unclear. The CDR3 covers 14 residues. The V end lost 3 bases, the J end lost 4 bases, and 10 bases lay between the germline ends. CDR1 is LNHDA and CDR2 is SQIVND in the germline V gene (reference sequence). The CDR3 sequence is CASSIETGNQPQHF. The CDR3 DNA sequence: TGTGCCAGTAGTATCGAGACGGGGAATCAGCCCCAGCATTTT.

This clone is a singleton in its sample. The CDR3 DNA reads TGCGCCAGCAGCCAAGGCGGGGGCAGAGGGCTGTTTTTT. It codes for CASSQGGGRGLFF. The V call is TRBV4-3, the J call TRBJ2-2; a weak D match, TRBD2 (7 bases). CDR3 length equals 13 residues. The V end lost 1 base, the J end lost 13 bases, and 13 bases lay between the germline ends. Germline V gives CDR1 LGHNA, CDR2 YSLEER.

This chain connects TRBV6-5 to TRBJ2-3; D not resolved. Germline V gene data show CDR1 as MNHEY and CDR2 as SVGAGI. The V end lost 6 bases, the J end lost 5 bases, and 12 bases lay between the germline ends. The CDR3 is 13 amino acids. CDR3 sequence reads: CASSWSPGDTQYF. For the CDR3, the DNA is TGTGCCAGCAGCTGGTCCCCCGGAGATACGCAGTATTTT.

The chain carries TRBV4-2 and TRBJ1-1; D is ambiguous. The CDR3 loop spans 15 amino acids. The germline V and J ends were trimmed by 0 bases and 3 bases, with 11 bases remaining between them. Germline CDR1 reads LGHNA; CDR2 reads YNFKEQ. In DNA form, the CDR3 reads TGTGCCAGCAGCCAAGATAAGTTTACGGACACTGAAGCTTTCTTT. Its translation: CASSQDKFTDTEAFF.

The CDR3 DNA reads TGTGCCAGCAGTGGATTAGCGGGTGTAAGCTCCTACGAGCAGTACTTC. This translates into CASSGLAGVSSYEQYF. V usage is TRBV28 and J usage is TRBJ2-7; 7 bases are a match to TRBD2. The germline CDR1 and CDR2 sequences are MDHEN and SYDVKM. The CDR3 length is 16 residues. With 5 bases clipped from V and 0 bases from J, the junction kept 10 bases outside the gene matches.

The V and J genes are TRBV7-2 and TRBJ2-5, with TRBD1 identical over 10 bases. V was clipped by 5 bases and J by 10 bases; unmatched bases: 7. The CDR3 length is 13 residues. Germline-derived CDR1 and CDR2 are SGHTA and FQGNSA. The CDR3 protein is CASSPGQGERQYF. The CDR3 region has the DNA TGTGCCAGCAGCCCAGGACAGGGGGAGCGCCAGTACTTC.

V gene TRBV9 combines with J gene TRBJ2-5, with TRBD1 matching over 10 bases. This CDR3 region has 15 residues. Unmatched junction bases numbered 5, after V lost 0 bases and J lost 6 bases. Per germline, CDR1 SGDLS and CDR2 YYNGEE. This chain's CDR3 is CASSVGGDRGQTQYF. The DNA of the CDR3 is TGTGCCAGCAGCGTAGGAGGTGACAGGGGGCAGACCCAGTACTTC.

The rearrangement uses TRBV5-1 and TRBJ2-2, with 8 bases identical to TRBD1. This CDR3 has 14 amino acids. The germline gives CDR1 SGHRS, CDR2 YFSETQ. Trimming took 2 bases from V and 4 from J; bases not matched to a gene: 1. The DNA of the CDR3 is TGCGCCAGCAGCTTTGACAGGGGCACCGGGGAGCTGTTTTTT. It is translated as CASSFDRGTGELFF.

The J gene is TRBJ2-1, the V gene TRBV6-1; 12 nucleotides agree with TRBD2. The CDR3 has 17 residues. The germline gives CDR1 MNHNS, CDR2 SASEGT. Trimming cost V 2 bases and J 4 bases; bases outside gene matches: 6. CDR3 sequence: CASSEPLLAGGYNEQFF. The DNA for the CDR3 is TGTGCCAGCAGTGAACCCCTGCTAGCGGGGGGGTACAATGAGCAGTTCTTC.

The chain has TRBV5-4 and TRBJ2-3; 15 bases map to TRBD2. CDR1 is SGHNT, CDR2 YYREEE, per germline (reference sequence). J lost 5 bases, V lost 4 bases, and 2 bases had no gene match. This CDR3 has 15 amino acids. CDR3 sequence reads: CASSRTSGGEDTQYF. CDR3 nucleotides: TGTGCCAGCAGCCGGACTAGCGGGGGGGAAGATACGCAGTATTTT.

The chain has TRBV10-3 and TRBJ2-7, with 11 bases aligning to TRBD2. With V trimmed by 10 bases and J by 2 bases, 4 bases remained unmatched. This CDR3 has 13 amino acids. Germline V lookup: CDR1 ENHRY, CDR2 SYGVKD. Here the CDR3 reads CATLAGVTYEQYF. In DNA, the CDR3 is TGTGCCACACTAGCGGGAGTTACCTACGAGCAGTACTTC.

The chain is built from TRBV29-1 and TRBJ2-3, with D perhaps given as TRBD1 or TRBD2 (5 bases each). Trimming left V 4 bases short and J 5 bases short, with 13 bases between. Germline CDR1 reads SQVTM; CDR2 reads ANQGSEA. The CDR3 covers 13 residues. The CDR3 reads CSVGGGPGDTQYF. The CDR3 DNA reads TGCAGCGTTGGGGGCGGGCCCGGAGATACGCAGTATTTT.

This chain's CDR3 is CASSPFGGGTDTQYF. For the CDR3, the DNA is TGTGCCAGCAGCCCCTTTGGAGGAGGAACAGATACGCAGTATTTT. This chain links TRBV11-3 with TRBJ2-3; TRBD2 might be the D (5 bases). V was trimmed by 5 bases and J by 3 bases, leaving 15 bases between them. There are 15 residues in the CDR3. Per germline, CDR1 SGHNT and CDR2 YENEEA.

The V call is TRBV5-1, the J call TRBJ1-4; no definite D call. The CDR3 has 13 residues. The V gene's germline CDR1 is SGHRS and CDR2 YFSETQ. Trimming removed 1 base at V and 7 bases at J, with 8 bases between. The CDR3 is CASSLTRGEKLFF. In DNA form, the CDR3 reads TGCGCCAGCAGCTTGACTCGGGGTGAAAAACTGTTTTTT.

The V call is TRBV6-6, the J call TRBJ2-7; weak D call: TRBD2 (5 bases). Germline V lookup: CDR1 MNHNY, CDR2 SVGAGI (reference sequence). The germline V and J ends were trimmed by 6 bases and 3 bases, with 21 bases remaining between them. The CDR3 totals 16 residues. This chain's CDR3 is CASSLAGGLQIYEQYF. The DNA of the CDR3 is TGTGCCAGCAGCCTCGCCGGAGGACTCCAGATCTACGAGCAGTACTTC.

Comment on this clone: Other DNA sequences in this specimen translate into the identical CDR3. The rearrangement links TRBV7-2 to TRBJ2-3; D is unresolved. The CDR3 is made up of 12 amino acids. V lost 3 bases and J lost 4, with 5 bases in between. Germline V gives CDR1 SGHTA, CDR2 FQGNSA. CDR3 residues: CASSFSSDTQYF. The DNA for the CDR3 is TGTGCCAGCAGCTTTAGTTCAGATACGCAGTATTTT.

V is TRBV5-6 and J is TRBJ2-3, with D possibly TRBD2 on 5 matching bases. The germline V gene has CDR1 SGHDT and CDR2 YYEEEE. Trimming pared 4 bases from V and 2 bases from J, leaving 14 bases between. The CDR3 runs to 15 residues. CDR3 DNA sequence: TGTGCCAGCAGCGGAGGATTTGAGGTCACAGATACGCAGTATTTT. This encodes CASSGGFEVTDTQYF.

V is TRBV4-1 and J is TRBJ1-5, with D unresolved. V lost 2 bases to trimming and J lost 5 bases, with 7 bases between them. Germline V gives CDR1 MGHRA, CDR2 YSYEKL. The CDR3 runs to 13 residues. DNA of the CDR3: TGCGCCAGCAGCCAACCGAGAGATCAGCCCCAGCATTTT. Translation: CASSQPRDQPQHF.

The chain carries TRBV5-1 and TRBJ2-1; TRBD2 aligns across 12 bases. This CDR3 is 17 amino acids long. V lost 0 bases and J lost 7; bases outside the gene matches: 8. Germline V lookup: CDR1 SGHRS, CDR2 YFSETQ. CDR3 sequence: CASSLGLAGVGNNEQFF. DNA for the CDR3: TGCGCCAGCAGCTTGGGACTAGCGGGAGTCGGTAATAATGAGCAGTTCTTC.

The rearrangement links TRBV6-1 to TRBJ2-7; D remains ambiguous. This CDR3 contains 14 residues. CDR1 MNHNS and CDR2 SASEGT come from the germline V gene. Trimming removed 0 bases from V and 3 bases from J, with 9 bases in between. The CDR3 loop is CASSEAPGNYEQYF. For the CDR3, the DNA is TGTGCCAGCAGTGAAGCCCCGGGCAACTACGAGCAGTACTTC.